The T cell receptor beta chain described here comes from a study of CD8 T cells in ankylosing spondylitis. Findings and limits, study-wide: Matched ankylosing spondylitis synovial fluid reportedly contained a significantly enriched population of disease-linked clones. Reactive arthritis synovial fluid and blood were previously reported to contain some motif variants. Made up of about eight highly homologous variants, a TCR beta motif appeared characteristic of ankylosing spondylitis blood.

A few counts support this clonotype. As yet, its antigen is unknown. The TCR beta libraries were generated through quantitative 5'-RACE incorporating molecular barcodes. Each CDR3 protein is one row after TCRdb ran MiXCR on the 5' RACE reads. The sample lists 200,000 to 250,000 distinct CDR3 sequences, 15% to 20% seen once, with about 42% in the top ten. V dropped 3 bases and J dropped 9; count of bases not matched to a gene: 4. CDR3 size: 14 residues. The chain employs TRBV12-3 or TRBV12-4 and TRBJ2-1, with 11 nucleotides matching TRBD2. Input material: blood, either unsorted or a sorted T cell fraction (not recorded which). The TCR sequence derives from a male donor with ankylosing spondylitis. The CDR3 coding sequence is TGTGCCAGCAGTTTGGCTAGCGGGGGGACTGAGCAGTTCTTC. Amino acid sequence: CASSLASGGTEQFF.